This TCR beta chain was identified during a study of T-cell reconstitution after alpha-beta-depleted transplantation in children. Findings and limits, study-wide: Alpha-beta T cells about two months after transplant reportedly derived from several hundred expanded graft clones.

This clonotype came up a few times. What it binds is unknown. Unique molecular identifiers were incorporated when the TCRbeta library was constructed. TCRdb re-called the PCR reads through MiXCR, storing one row per CDR3 protein. Of about 1,000,000 distinct CDR3 sequences listed, roughly 29% were seen once; the top ten hold around 30%. Germline V gene data show CDR1 as DFQATT and CDR2 as SNEGSKA (reference sequence). The CDR3 runs 12 residues. V gave up 3 bases and J gave up 2 bases, with 8 bases separating them. Specimen: PBMCs, mostly from graft donor cells, collected 360 days after TCRalphabeta/CD19-depleted stem cell transplant. This receptor was obtained from a boy younger than two who had a stem cell transplant for SCID, so the T cells may come from the graft donor. This chain connects TRBV20-1 to TRBJ2-7; D gene ambiguous. As DNA, the CDR3 is TGCAGTGCTAGTGCGGCCGCCTACGAGCAGTACTTC. It translates to CSASAAAYEQYF.